The clone carrying this T cell receptor (beta chain) was counted only a few times. As handled by the study authors: Estimates of nucleated cell counts were drawn from the amplification of reference gene primers. Only in-frame clones appear in the TCRdb table, and some are missing; sequencing was by immunoSEQ multiplex PCR. V and J calls and clone size come straight from that table; D and trimming were deduced from the DNA. The sample has around 100,000 clones, just under 80% seen once; the top ten hold about 12%. Between the trimmed V and J ends, which lost 0 bases and 1 base, there was a span of 6 bases. This CDR3 is 14 amino acids long. Germline lookup yields CDR1 MGHRA and CDR2 YSYEKL. These data originate in a study of blood T cell repertoires in COVID-19. Study background: The samples span acute and convalescent COVID-19 from the United States, Italy and Spain. The analysed material was cDNA or gDNA that came from T cells, B-cell-depleted T cells, or PBMCs.

The chain has TRBV4-1 and TRBJ1-1; D call uncertain. This TCR derives from a woman aged 70 to 79 with acute or convalescent COVID-19. Sequencing was carried out using peripheral blood. The chain's CDR3 is CASSQDGENTEAFF. CDR3 DNA: TGCGCCAGCAGCCAAGACGGGGAGAACACTGAAGCTTTCTTT.